This note documents a single T cell receptor (beta chain) sequence. Its target is not known. These data come from a study of T-cell memory formation after mild COVID-19. Study-level background: Largely, the TCR clusters proved donor specific.

TCRdb called the 5' RACE reads again in MiXCR, with one record for every CDR3 protein. The sample holds hundreds of thousands of distinct CDR3 sequences, over 15% seen once. J gave up 4 bases and V 5 bases, and 10 bases lay outside the gene matches. The CDR3 is 16 amino acids. Looked up from germline, CDR1 is SGHTA and CDR2 is FQGNSA. The study, taken as a whole, reports: Pre-infection memory harbored some responding clones, suggesting cross-reactive memory joined. There was no confirmation that second-wave clones peaking on day 37 were SARS-CoV-2 specific. Clones that contracted from day 15 to 85 had balanced CD4/CD8; later expanders were CD4+ biased.

This clonotype originated in a man aged 18 to 29 who had mild COVID-19 (a few samples of this study predate the infection). Cell type and time point are not known. The sequenced sample was PBMCs or a T cell subset sorted from them (not recorded which). The chain recombines TRBV7-2 with TRBJ2-2; 7 bases map to TRBD1. In DNA, the CDR3 is TGTGCCAGCAGCCCCCGCAGGGGGTGGGGCACCGGGGAGCTGTTTTTT. Residues: CASSPRRGWGTGELFF.